The T cell receptor (beta chain) described here comes from a study of cytomegalovirus exposure and HLA in healthy donors. The CDR3 consists of 13 residues. Looked up from germline, CDR1 is SEHNR and CDR2 is FQNEAQ (reference sequence). V shed 5 bases and J 2 bases; nucleotides not matched to a gene: 3. Researchers ran the PCR with 60 Vbeta and 13 Jbeta primers. The assay was immunoSEQ multiplex PCR, and TCRdb's table has in-frame clones only and misses some. The sample yields 100,000 to 150,000 clones, approximately 74% seen once. This chain joins TRBV7-9 and TRBJ2-7; 7 nucleotides agree with TRBD1. This clonotype was sampled from a male donor in good health and CMV-seronegative. Sequenced sample: PBMCs. The CDR3 DNA reads as TGTGCCAGCAGCATCGGGACAGCCTACGAGCAGTACTTC. This translates into CASSIGTAYEQYF.